This is a list of T cell receptor beta chains from one sample in a study of a mutant IDH1 vaccine in newly diagnosed glioma. Repertoires were generated with immunoSEQ multiplex PCR, while TCRdb's copy carries only in-frame clones and drops some. The data contain 75,000 to 100,000 clones, about 87% of them singletons. The specimen comprised PBMCs, sampled from a glioma patient treated with radiotherapy, temozolomide or both. These receptors were obtained from a woman between 45 and 65 years old with glioma. CDR3s include the opening cysteine and the closing phenylalanine or tryptophan. The D gene is left open where the match is weak. Clone sizes are given selectively: once, few, many, or a class where the clone is expanded.

12,.,TRBV29-1,TRBJ2-7,.,CSVGGQGSEQYF,TGCAGCGTTGGAGGTCAGGGAAGCGAGCAGTACTTC
15,.,TRBV19,TRBJ2-1,TRBD2,CASSASPGLGNEQFF,TGTGCCAGTAGTGCCTCCCCGGGACTAGGGAATGAGCAGTTCTTC
13,.,TRBV28,TRBJ2-7,.,CASSRQDSYEQYF,TGTGCCAGCAGTCGCCAGGACTCCTACGAGCAGTACTTC
13,.,TRBV7-2,TRBJ1-1,.,CASSRGRNTEAFF,TGTGCCAGCAGCCGTGGTCGGAACACTGAAGCTTTCTTT
15,.,TRBV19,TRBJ1-2,.,CASSTTARQDYGYTF,TGTGCCAGTAGTACGACAGCAAGACAAGATTATGGCTACACCTTC
14,.,TRBV6-5,TRBJ1-3,TRBD1,CASSYGQGANTIYF,TGTGCCAGCAGTTATGGGCAGGGGGCGAACACCATATATTTT
15,.,TRBV4-1,TRBJ2-3,.,CASSRLASSTDTQYF,TGCGCCAGCAGCCGTCTAGCGTCTAGCACAGATACGCAGTATTTT
15,.,TRBV2,TRBJ2-2,TRBD1,CASRPGQAQSGELFF,TGTGCCAGCAGACCGGGACAGGCCCAGTCCGGGGAGCTGTTTTTT
14,.,TRBV9,TRBJ2-3,TRBD1,CASSAGQRADTQYF,TGTGCCAGCAGCGCGGGACAGAGGGCAGATACGCAGTATTTT
14,.,TRBV2,TRBJ2-7,TRBD1,CASSGDRILYEQYF,TGTGCCAGCAGTGGGGACAGGATCCTCTACGAGCAGTACTTC
14,.,TRBV5-1,TRBJ1-1,.,CASSFSRDAGQAFF,TGCGCCAGCAGCTTCTCCCGGGACGCCGGCCAAGCTTTCTTT
15,.,TRBV28,TRBJ2-1,.,CASSLSGGLYNEQFF,TGTGCCAGCAGTTTATCGGGCGGTCTCTACAATGAGCAGTTCTTC
15,.,TRBV4-1,TRBJ2-3,.,CASSRSFSLTDTQYF,TGCGCCAGCAGCCGGAGCTTTTCCCTGACAGATACGCAGTATTTT
15,.,TRBV25-1,TRBJ1-5,TRBD1,CASSEQGGPNQPQHF,TGTGCCAGCAGTGAGCAAGGGGGCCCCAATCAGCCCCAGCATTTT
14,few,TRBV28,TRBJ1-5,.,CASSDLLPNQPQHF,TGTGCCAGTTCCGACCTGCTCCCGAATCAGCCCCAGCATTTT
14,.,TRBV30,TRBJ2-7,.,CACRPSRRAYEQYF,TGTGCCTGTCGACCCAGCAGGAGGGCCTACGAGCAGTACTTC
14,once,TRBV6-6,TRBJ2-1,.,CASSTDFSANEQFF,TGTGCCAGCAGTACGGACTTCTCGGCCAATGAGCAGTTCTTC
15,.,TRBV10-3,TRBJ1-5,TRBD1,CAISEGQGAGQPQHF,TGTGCCATCAGTGAAGGGCAGGGGGCCGGTCAGCCCCAGCATTTT
15,.,TRBV19,TRBJ2-7,.,CASSARPRGGDEQYF,TGTGCCAGTAGTGCACGACCCAGGGGGGGCGACGAGCAGTACTTC
13,.,TRBV9,TRBJ1-3,.,CASSVTPQNTIYF,TGTGCCAGCAGCGTAACCCCTCAGAACACCATATATTTT
18,.,TRBV10-2,TRBJ2-1,.,CASKGDSRGTPSYNEQFF,TGCGCCAGCAAGGGGGACAGTCGAGGGACTCCCTCCTACAATGAGCAGTTCTTC
15,.,TRBV6-6,TRBJ1-4,.,CASSPGKGTNEKLFF,TGTGCCAGCAGCCCCGGGAAGGGAACTAATGAAAAACTGTTTTTT
16,.,TRBV9,TRBJ2-2,TRBD1,CASSVQARGPTGELFF,TGTGCCAGCAGCGTACAGGCCAGGGGGCCCACCGGGGAGCTGTTTTTT
20,.,TRBV15,TRBJ2-2,TRBD2,CATSSPRRASGRASAGELFF,TGTGCCACCAGCTCCCCTCGGAGGGCTAGCGGGAGGGCCTCTGCCGGGGAGCTGTTTTTT
16,few,TRBV4-1,TRBJ2-1,.,CASSRERFAGRNEQFF,TGCGCCAGCAGCCGGGAGAGATTTGCGGGTAGGAATGAGCAGTTCTTC
15,.,TRBV7-9,TRBJ2-1,TRBD2,CASSPGLAVYNEQFF,TGTGCCAGCAGCCCCGGACTAGCGGTCTACAATGAGCAGTTCTTC